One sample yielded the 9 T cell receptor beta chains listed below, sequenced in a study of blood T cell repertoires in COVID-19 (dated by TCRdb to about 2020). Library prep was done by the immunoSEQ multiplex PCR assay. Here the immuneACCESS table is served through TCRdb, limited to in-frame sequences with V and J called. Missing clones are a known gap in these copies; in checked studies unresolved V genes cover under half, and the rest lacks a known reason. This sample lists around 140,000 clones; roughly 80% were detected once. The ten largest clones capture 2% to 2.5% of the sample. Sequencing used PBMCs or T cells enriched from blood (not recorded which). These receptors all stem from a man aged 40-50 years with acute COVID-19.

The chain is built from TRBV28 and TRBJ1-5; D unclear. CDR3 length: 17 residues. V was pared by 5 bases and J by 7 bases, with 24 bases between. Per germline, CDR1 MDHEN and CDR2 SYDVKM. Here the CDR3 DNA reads TGTGCCAGCAGTCTGAAGTTCTCCTTTGGGAGGGTACAGCCCCAGCATTTT. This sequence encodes CASSLKFSFGRVQPQHF.

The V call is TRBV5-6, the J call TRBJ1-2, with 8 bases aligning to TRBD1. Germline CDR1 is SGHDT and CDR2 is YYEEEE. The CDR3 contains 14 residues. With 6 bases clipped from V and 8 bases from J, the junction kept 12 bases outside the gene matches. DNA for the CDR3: TGTGCCAGCACCGCTCAGCAGGGGGCAAAGGGCTACACCTTC. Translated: CASTAQQGAKGYTF.

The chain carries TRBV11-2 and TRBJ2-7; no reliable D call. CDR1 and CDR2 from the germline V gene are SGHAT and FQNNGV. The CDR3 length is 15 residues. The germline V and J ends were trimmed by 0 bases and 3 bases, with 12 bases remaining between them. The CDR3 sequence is CASSLDRSPGYEQYF. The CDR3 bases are TGTGCCAGCAGCTTAGATAGGAGTCCCGGCTACGAGCAGTACTTC.

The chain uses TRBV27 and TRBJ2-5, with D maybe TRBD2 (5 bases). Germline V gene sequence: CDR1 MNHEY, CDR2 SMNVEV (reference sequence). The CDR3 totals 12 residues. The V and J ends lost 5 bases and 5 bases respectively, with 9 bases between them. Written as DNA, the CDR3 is TGTGCCAGCAGTAAACTAGGGGAGACCCAGTACTTC. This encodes CASSKLGETQYF.

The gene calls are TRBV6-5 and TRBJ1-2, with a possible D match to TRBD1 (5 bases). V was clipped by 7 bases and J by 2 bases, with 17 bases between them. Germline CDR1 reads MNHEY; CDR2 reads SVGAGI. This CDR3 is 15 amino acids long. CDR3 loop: CASTRAGVLNYGYTF. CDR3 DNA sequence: TGTGCCAGCACCCGAGCGGGGGTGCTAAACTATGGCTACACCTTC.

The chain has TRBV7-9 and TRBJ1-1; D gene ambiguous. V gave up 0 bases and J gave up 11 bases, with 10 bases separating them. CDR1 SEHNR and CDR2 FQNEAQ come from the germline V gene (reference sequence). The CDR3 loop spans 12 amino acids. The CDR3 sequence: CASSLARGRAFF. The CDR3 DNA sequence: TGTGCCAGCAGCTTAGCACGTGGTCGGGCTTTCTTT.

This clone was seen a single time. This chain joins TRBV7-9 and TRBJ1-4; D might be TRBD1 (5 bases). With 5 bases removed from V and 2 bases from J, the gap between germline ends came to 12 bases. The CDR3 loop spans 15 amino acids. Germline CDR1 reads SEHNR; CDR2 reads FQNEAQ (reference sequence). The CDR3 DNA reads TGTGCCAGCAGCCCCGCAGGGAATACTAATGAAAAACTGTTTTTT. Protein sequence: CASSPAGNTNEKLFF.

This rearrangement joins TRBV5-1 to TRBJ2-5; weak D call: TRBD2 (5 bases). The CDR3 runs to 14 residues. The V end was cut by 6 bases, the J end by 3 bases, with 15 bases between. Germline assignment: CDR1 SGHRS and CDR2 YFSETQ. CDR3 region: CASTTDGMEETQYF. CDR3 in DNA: TGCGCCAGCACGACTGACGGGATGGAAGAGACCCAGTACTTC. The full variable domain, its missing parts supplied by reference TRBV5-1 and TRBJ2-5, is KAGVTQTPRYLIKTRGQQVTLSCSPISGHRSVSWYQQTPGQGLQFLFEYFSETQRNKGNFPGRFSGRQFSNSRSEMNVSTLELGDSALYLCASTTDGMEETQYFGPGTRLLVL.

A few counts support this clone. CDR3 sequence reads: CASSLVGANTGELFF. For the CDR3, the DNA is TGCGCCAGCAGCTTGGTAGGGGCGAACACCGGGGAGCTGTTTTTT. V is TRBV5-1 and J is TRBJ2-2; D might be TRBD1 (5 bases). Germline assignment: CDR1 SGHRS and CDR2 YFSETQ. Trimming cost V 0 bases and J 0 bases, with 6 bases left between them. The CDR3 totals 15 residues.